A single sample is the source of the 18 T cell receptor beta chains below, sequenced in a study of Graves' ophthalmopathy and Graves' hyperthyroidism. Amplified TCR beta CDR3 regions were obtained using RNA transcripts as template. In the first round, RT-PCR was carried out with HTBI primers, and a multiplex PCR formed the second round. TCRdb recomputed calls from the multiplex PCR reads with MiXCR, one row per CDR3 protein. This table has around 1,200,000 distinct CDR3 sequences, roughly 35% appearing once. Input material: peripheral blood or thyroid tissue (not recorded which). The receptors shown here come from an adult man with Graves' hyperthyroidism.

The J gene is TRBJ1-1, the V gene TRBV14; D call uncertain. V was trimmed by 1 base and J by 5 bases, leaving 14 bases between them. Germline loops: CDR1 SGHDN, CDR2 FVKESK. CDR3 length equals 15 residues. CDR3 bases: TGTGCCAGCAGCCAAGGCCTGGCCAGTAAGACTGAAGCTTTCTTT. Its protein product is CASSQGLASKTEAFF.

This clonotype was detected many times. This chain connects TRBV13 to TRBJ2-7; the match to TRBD1 covers 8 bases. This CDR3 is 15 amino acids long. V trimming: 5 bases; J trimming: 1 base; junction bases outside the gene matches: 7. The germline CDR1 and CDR2 sequences are PRHDT and FYEKMQ (reference sequence). DNA of the CDR3: TGTGCCAGCAGCCCTGGGGACAGGATATCCTACGAGCAGTACTTC. Translated, it gives CASSPGDRISYEQYF. Full variable domain (rest looked up from reference TRBV13 and TRBJ2-7): AAGVIQSPRHLIKEKRETATLKCYPIPRHDTVYWYQQGPGQDPQFLISFYEKMQSDKGSIPDRFSAQQFSDYHSELNMSSLELGDSALYFCASSPGDRISYEQYFGPGTRLTVT.

The chain combines TRBV7-2 with TRBJ2-5; D possibly corresponds to TRBD2 (7 bases). This CDR3 spans 15 amino acids. V lost 2 bases to trimming and J lost 4 bases, with 14 bases between them. Germline CDR1 is SGHTA and CDR2 is FQGNSA. The CDR3 DNA follows: TGTACCAGCAGCTTACTGGGGGGGGCAGGAGAGACCCAGTACTTC. This encodes CTSSLLGGAGETQYF.

Worth noting for this clonotype: Being one base from a much bigger clone, this may be a read error. This CDR3 is CASSLILLGTNTGAFF. DNA for the CDR3: TGTGCCAGCAGCCTCATTCTACTAGGGACGAACACTGGAGCTTTCTTT. The V call is TRBV11-2, the J call TRBJ1-1; possibly TRBD1 for D (5 bases). The CDR3 runs to 16 residues. Germline V gene data show CDR1 as SGHAT and CDR2 as FQNNGV.

The rearrangement uses TRBV6-1 and TRBJ2-7, with 11 bases fitting TRBD2. This CDR3 has 21 residues. Germline CDR1 is MNHNS and CDR2 is SASEGT. V gave up 5 bases and J gave up 0 bases; unmatched junction bases: 21. CDR3 sequence reads: CASSRRPLLAGAPISSYEQYF. CDR3 coding DNA: TGTGCCAGCAGTCGCCGCCCCCTACTAGCGGGAGCACCGATTAGCTCCTACGAGCAGTACTTC.

A note on this clonotype: This could be a read error, since a much larger clone is one nucleotide away. The genes are TRBV20-1 and TRBJ1-2; D not resolved. The germline CDR1 and CDR2 sequences are DFQATT and SNEGSKA (reference sequence). The CDR3 covers 13 residues. V lost 3 bases and J lost 8, with 16 bases in between. The CDR3 DNA is TGCAGTGCTAGTTCCCGGACTGCAAGGGGCTACACCTTC. The encoded protein is CSASSRTARGYTF.

In its sample, this clonotype was seen many times. This chain joins TRBV9 and TRBJ2-5; perhaps TRBD1 as D (6 bases). Germline V gene data show CDR1 as SGDLS and CDR2 as YYNGEE. This CDR3 has 15 residues. V was shortened by 1 base and J by 2 bases, with 12 bases between the two germline ends. CDR3 bases: TGTGCCAGCAGCGTAAGTCAGGGGCTACAAGAGACCCAGTACTTC. This encodes CASSVSQGLQETQYF.

This clonotype has more than one count but fewer than ten. J is TRBJ2-7 and V is TRBV18; D not certain. Germline lookup yields CDR1 KGHSH and CDR2 LQKENI. V lost 5 bases, J lost 1 base, and 12 bases lay in between. This CDR3 contains 14 residues. The chain's CDR3 is CASSIYRESYEQYF. The CDR3 DNA reads as TGTGCCAGCTCAATTTACCGAGAGTCCTACGAGCAGTACTTC.

The V call is TRBV28, the J call TRBJ1-1, with unresolved D. This CDR3 region has 13 residues. Trimming cost V 6 bases and J 8 bases, with 16 bases left between them. CDR1 MDHEN and CDR2 SYDVKM come from the germline V gene. DNA of the CDR3: TGTGCCAGCAGGGAGACGGCGCAGCGAGAAGCTTTCTTT. Its protein product is CASRETAQREAFF. The entire variable domain, with the rest obtained from reference TRBV28 and TRBJ1-1, is as follows: DVKVTQSSRYLVKRTGEKVFLECVQDMDHENMFWYRQDPGLGLRLIYFSYDVKMKEKGDIPEGYSVSREKKERFSLILESASTNQTSMYLCASRETAQREAFFGQGTRLTVV.

The chain couples TRBV7-9 to TRBJ1-2; 8 nucleotides agree with TRBD1. V lost 5 bases, J lost 4 bases, and 9 bases stayed unmatched. The CDR3 loop spans 15 amino acids. The germline CDR1 and CDR2 sequences are SEHNR and FQNEAQ (reference sequence). The DNA for the CDR3 is TGTGCCAGCAGCCTGGACAGGGAGGCCGGCTATGGCTACACCTTC. Amino acids: CASSLDREAGYGYTF.

This clonotype was observed many times. The rearrangement links TRBV20-1 to TRBJ2-5; 9 bases fit TRBD1. V gave up 5 bases and J gave up 4 bases; unmatched junction bases: 2. Looked up from germline, CDR1 is DFQATT and CDR2 is SNEGSKA (reference sequence). This CDR3 has 12 residues. CDR3 amino acids: CSAGTGLETQYF. In nucleotides, the CDR3 is TGCAGTGCTGGGACAGGGTTAGAGACCCAGTACTTC.

The table lists this clonotype with many counts. J is TRBJ2-5 and V is TRBV2; TRBD2 agrees at 7 bases. The J segment lost 2 bases and the V segment lost 0 bases, leaving 3 bases of the junction unmatched. This CDR3 region has 15 residues. Germline lookup yields CDR1 SNHLY and CDR2 FYNNEI. CDR3 residues: CASSEAGREQETQYF. The CDR3 bases are TGTGCCAGCAGTGAAGCGGGGCGGGAGCAAGAGACCCAGTACTTC.

J is TRBJ2-7 and V is TRBV7-2, with D unclear. The V and J ends lost 5 bases and 0 bases respectively, with 11 bases between them. The CDR3 has 14 residues. Germline lookup yields CDR1 SGHTA and CDR2 FQGNSA. The chain's CDR3 is CASSQVLSSYEQYF. The CDR3 DNA follows: TGTGCCAGCAGCCAAGTACTGTCCTCCTACGAGCAGTACTTC.

This clonotype was seen repeatedly, ten times or more. J is TRBJ1-1 and V is TRBV29-1; D unclear. The CDR3 has 14 residues. V was trimmed by 4 bases and J by 4 bases, leaving 16 bases between them. Germline values: CDR1 SQVTM, CDR2 ANQGSEA. CDR3: CSVVYLLRGTEAFF. As DNA, the CDR3 is TGCAGCGTTGTTTATTTGCTTCGGGGCACTGAAGCTTTCTTT.

This clonotype has at least ten counts. An end of the junction does not agree with germline; a read error may underlie this. This chain joins TRBV10-3 and TRBJ1-2, with a weak D call TRBD1 (6 bases). CDR1 and CDR2 (germline): ENHRY, SYGVKD. The CDR3 runs to 13 residues. CDR3 in amino acids: CASSEATGYGYTF. DNA for the CDR3: TGTGCCAGCAGTGAAGCGACAGGCTATGGCTACACCTTC.

This clonotype was found many times. This chain joins TRBV5-1 and TRBJ1-5, with 8 bases identical to TRBD1. This CDR3 comprises 13 residues. Germline V gene sequence: CDR1 SGHRS, CDR2 YFSETQ. Trimming at V came to 4 bases and at J to 5 bases, leaving 2 bases not matched to a gene. CDR3 region: CASSEDRDQPQHF. Written as DNA, the CDR3 is TGCGCCAGCAGCGAGGACAGGGATCAGCCCCAGCATTTT.

The rearrangement links TRBV7-9 to TRBJ1-1; D gene ambiguous. There are 13 residues in the CDR3. The V and J ends lost 5 bases and 8 bases respectively, with 15 bases between them. Germline CDR1 and CDR2: SEHNR and FQNEAQ (reference sequence). In DNA form, the CDR3 reads TGTGCCAGCAGCCCCTCTACGTCGGCAGAAGCTTTCTTT. This gives the protein CASSPSTSAEAFF. Full variable domain (rest looked up from reference TRBV7-9 and TRBJ1-1): DTGVSQNPRHKITKRGQNVTFRCDPISEHNRLYWYRQTLGQGPEFLTYFQNEAQLEKSRLLSDRFSAERPKGSFSTLEIQRTEQGDSAMYLCASSPSTSAEAFFGQGTRLTVV.

Many counts were recorded for this clonotype. This chain links TRBV11-2 with TRBJ1-5; D gene unclear. V was trimmed by 3 bases and J by 5 bases, leaving 8 bases between them. CDR3 length: 13 residues. Germline CDR1 SGHAT, CDR2 FQNNGV. This CDR3 is CASSFGLDQPQHF. DNA for the CDR3: TGTGCCAGCAGCTTTGGTTTGGATCAGCCCCAGCATTTT.